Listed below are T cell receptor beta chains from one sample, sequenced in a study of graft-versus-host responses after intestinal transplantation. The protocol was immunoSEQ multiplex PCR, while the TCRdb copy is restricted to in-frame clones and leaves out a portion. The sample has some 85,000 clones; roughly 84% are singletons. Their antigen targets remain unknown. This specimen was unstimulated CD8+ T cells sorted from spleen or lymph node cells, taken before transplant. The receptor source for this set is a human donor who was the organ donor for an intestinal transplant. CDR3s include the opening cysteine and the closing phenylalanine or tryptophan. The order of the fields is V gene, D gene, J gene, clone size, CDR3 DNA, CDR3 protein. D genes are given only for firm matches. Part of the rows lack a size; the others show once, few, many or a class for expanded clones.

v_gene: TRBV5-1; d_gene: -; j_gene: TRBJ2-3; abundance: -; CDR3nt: TGCGCCAGCAGCTTTACCGACAGTTTTTCTAGCACAGATACGCAGTATTTT; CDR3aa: CASSFTDSFSSTDTQYF
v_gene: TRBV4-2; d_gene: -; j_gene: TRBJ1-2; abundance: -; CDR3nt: TGTGCCAGCAGCCAAGATCCAGGGGCTGGCTACACCTTC; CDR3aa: CASSQDPGAGYTF
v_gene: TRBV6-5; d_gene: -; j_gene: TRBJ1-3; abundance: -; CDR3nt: TGTGCCAGCAGTTACACGTCTAAGGGAAACACCATATATTTT; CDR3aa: CASSYTSKGNTIYF
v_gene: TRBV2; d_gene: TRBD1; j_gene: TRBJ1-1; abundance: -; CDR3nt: TGTGCCAGCAGTGACGAAGCAGGGGGCGAGGGGAATATGAACACTGAAGCTTTCTTT; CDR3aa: CASSDEAGGEGNMNTEAFF
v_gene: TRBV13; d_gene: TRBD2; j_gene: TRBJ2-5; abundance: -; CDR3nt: TGTGCCAGCAGCTCCGGACTAGTGGAGACCCAGTACTTC; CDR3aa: CASSSGLVETQYF
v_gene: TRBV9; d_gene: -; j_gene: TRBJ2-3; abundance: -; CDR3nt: TGTGCCAGCAGCGCCCAGACTGTAACCCTCACAGATACGCAGTATTTT; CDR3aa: CASSAQTVTLTDTQYF
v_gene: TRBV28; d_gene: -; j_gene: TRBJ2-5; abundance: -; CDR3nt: TGTGCCAGCAGTTTACACCGGGACCTCCAAGAGACCCAGTACTTC; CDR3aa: CASSLHRDLQETQYF
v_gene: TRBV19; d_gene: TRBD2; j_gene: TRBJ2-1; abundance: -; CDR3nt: TGTGCCAGTAGTGTACTAGCGGGGGGACTGATTAGCTACAATGAGCAGTTCTTC; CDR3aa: CASSVLAGGLISYNEQFF
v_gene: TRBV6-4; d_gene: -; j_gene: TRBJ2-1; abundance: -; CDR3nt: TGTGCCAGCAGTGACTCGATATTCCCGGACTCCGAGCAGTTCTTC; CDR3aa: CASSDSIFPDSEQFF
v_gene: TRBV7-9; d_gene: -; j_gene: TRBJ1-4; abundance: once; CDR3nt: TGTGCCAGCAGCTTAGACAGGGCAGAAACTAATGAAAAACTGTTTTTT; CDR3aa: CASSLDRAETNEKLFF
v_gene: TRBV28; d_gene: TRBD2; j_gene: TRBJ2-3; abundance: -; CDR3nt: TGTGCCTCCTCCGCACTAGCGGGAATAGATACGCAGTATTTT; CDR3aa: CASSALAGIDTQYF
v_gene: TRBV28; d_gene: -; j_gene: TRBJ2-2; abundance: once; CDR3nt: TGTGCCAGCAGTTTGTTGGACACCGGGGAGCTGTTTTTT; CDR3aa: CASSLLDTGELFF
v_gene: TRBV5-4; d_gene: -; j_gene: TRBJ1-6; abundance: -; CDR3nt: TGTGCCAGCAGTAACGGTGGATCACCCCTCCACTTT; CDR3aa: CASSNGGSPLHF
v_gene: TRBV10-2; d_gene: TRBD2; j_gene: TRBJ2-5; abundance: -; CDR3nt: TGCGCCAGCAGTGTCCCGGCGGGGGAACCTCAAGAGACCCAGTACTTC; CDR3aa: CASSVPAGEPQETQYF
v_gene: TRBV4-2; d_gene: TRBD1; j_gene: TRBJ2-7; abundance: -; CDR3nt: TGTGCCAGCAGCCTGGAGACAGGGTCAGGGTTTCTGTACGAGCAGTACTTC; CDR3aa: CASSLETGSGFLYEQYF
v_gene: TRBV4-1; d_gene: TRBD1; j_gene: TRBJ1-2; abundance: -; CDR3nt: TGCGCCAGCAGCCAGCTGACAGGGACCAACTATGGCTACACCTTC; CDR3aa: CASSQLTGTNYGYTF
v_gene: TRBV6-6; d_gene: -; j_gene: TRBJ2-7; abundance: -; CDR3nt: TGTGCCAGTTTCGGAGGCTACGAGCAGTACTTC; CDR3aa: CASFGGYEQYF
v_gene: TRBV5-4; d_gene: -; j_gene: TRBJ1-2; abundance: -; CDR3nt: TGTGCCAGCAGCTTGCTGGGGCAATACTATGGCTACACCTTC; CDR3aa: CASSLLGQYYGYTF
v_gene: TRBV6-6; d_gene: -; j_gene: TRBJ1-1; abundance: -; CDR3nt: TGTGCCAGCAGTTACTCCGAGGGGAGATGGACTGAAGCTTTCTTT; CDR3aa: CASSYSEGRWTEAFF
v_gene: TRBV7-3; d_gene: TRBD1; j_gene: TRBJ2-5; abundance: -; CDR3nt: TGTGCCAGCAGCTTAGGGGCAGGGGGCTTTGAGACCCAGTACTTC; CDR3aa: CASSLGAGGFETQYF
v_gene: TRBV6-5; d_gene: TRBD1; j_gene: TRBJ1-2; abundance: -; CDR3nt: TGTGCCAGCAGTTACTCGGCACAGGGGCGCTATGGCTACACCTTC; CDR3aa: CASSYSAQGRYGYTF
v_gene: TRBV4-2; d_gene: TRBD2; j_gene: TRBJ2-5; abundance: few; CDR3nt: TGTGCCAGCAGCCAAGATTTCAGTGGGGGGGTGGAGACCCAGTACTTC; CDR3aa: CASSQDFSGGVETQYF
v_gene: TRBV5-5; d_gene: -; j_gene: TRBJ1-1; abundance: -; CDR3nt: TGTGCCAGCAGGATCGACTCGGGCGGGCGCACTGAAGCTTTCTTT; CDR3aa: CASRIDSGGRTEAFF
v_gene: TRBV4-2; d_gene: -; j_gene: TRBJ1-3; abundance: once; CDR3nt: TGTGCCAGCAGCCAAGAACGGAGAAATTACTTCTCTGGAAACACCATATATTTT; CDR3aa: CASSQERRNYFSGNTIYF
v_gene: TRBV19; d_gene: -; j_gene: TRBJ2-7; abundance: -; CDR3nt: TGTGCCAGTAGGGGGACCTACGAGCAGTACTTC; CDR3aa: CASRGTYEQYF
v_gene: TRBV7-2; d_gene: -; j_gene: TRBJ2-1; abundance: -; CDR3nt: TGTGCCAGCAGCTTATTACCTCCAGCGAGCTCCTACAATGAGCAGTTCTTC; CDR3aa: CASSLLPPASSYNEQFF
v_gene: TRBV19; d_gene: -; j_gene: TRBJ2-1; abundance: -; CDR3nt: TGTGCCAGTAGTAGTTCCATGGGGCCCGACTACAATGAGCAGTTCTTC; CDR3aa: CASSSSMGPDYNEQFF
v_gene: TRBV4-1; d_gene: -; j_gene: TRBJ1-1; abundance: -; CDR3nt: TGCGCCAGCAGCCAAGTGGGAAGTTACACTGAAGCTTTCTTT; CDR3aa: CASSQVGSYTEAFF
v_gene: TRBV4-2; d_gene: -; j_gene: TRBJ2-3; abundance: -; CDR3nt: TGTGCCAGCAGCCAAGACAGCACAGATACGCAGTATTTT; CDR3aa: CASSQDSTDTQYF
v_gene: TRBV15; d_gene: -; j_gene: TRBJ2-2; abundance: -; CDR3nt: TGTGCCACCAGCAGAGTTCGGGGGTCCGGGGAGCTGTTTTTT; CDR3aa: CATSRVRGSGELFF
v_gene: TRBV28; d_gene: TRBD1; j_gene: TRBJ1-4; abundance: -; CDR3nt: TGTGCCAGCCGTCAGGAGACAGGGTGTAATGAAAAACTGTTTTTT; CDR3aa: CASRQETGCNEKLFF
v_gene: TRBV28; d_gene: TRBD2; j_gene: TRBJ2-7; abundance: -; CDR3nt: TGTGCCAGCAGTCCGCGGACTAGCGGGTTCTACGAGCAGTACTTC; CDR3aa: CASSPRTSGFYEQYF
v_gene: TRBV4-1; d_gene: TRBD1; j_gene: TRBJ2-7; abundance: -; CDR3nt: TGCGCCAGCAGCCAAGACCGGGACAGGGTCACCTACGAGCAGTACTTC; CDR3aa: CASSQDRDRVTYEQYF
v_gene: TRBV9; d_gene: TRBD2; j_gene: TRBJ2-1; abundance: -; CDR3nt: TGTGCCAGCAGCCCGACGGAACTAGCGGGGGACTACAATGAGCAGTTCTTC; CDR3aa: CASSPTELAGDYNEQFF
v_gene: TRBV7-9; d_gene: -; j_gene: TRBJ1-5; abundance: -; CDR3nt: TGTGCCAGCAGCTCGCCCGGTCAGCCCCAGCATTTT; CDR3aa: CASSSPGQPQHF
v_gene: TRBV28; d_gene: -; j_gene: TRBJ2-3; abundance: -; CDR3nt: TGTGCCAGCTCACCGGCCGGGGTAAGGGTAGATACGCAGTATTTT; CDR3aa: CASSPAGVRVDTQYF
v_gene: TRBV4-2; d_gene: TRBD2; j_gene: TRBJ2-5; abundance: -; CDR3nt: TGTGCCAGCAGCCAAGTTCAGGGCGGGGGGGCGGAGACCCAGTACTTC; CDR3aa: CASSQVQGGGAETQYF
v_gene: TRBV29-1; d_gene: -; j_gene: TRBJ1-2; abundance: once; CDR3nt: TGCAGCGTTGAAGGCTATGGCTACACCTTC; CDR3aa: CSVEGYGYTF
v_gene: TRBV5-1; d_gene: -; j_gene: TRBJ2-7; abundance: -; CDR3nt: TGCGCCAGCAGCTTTTTAGACGGAGGGATGGACGAGCAGTACTTC; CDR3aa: CASSFLDGGMDEQYF
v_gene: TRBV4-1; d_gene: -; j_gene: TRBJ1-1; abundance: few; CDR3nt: TGCGCCAGCAGCCACGGGAGGGGGGGGAACACTGAAGCTTTCTTT; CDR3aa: CASSHGRGGNTEAFF
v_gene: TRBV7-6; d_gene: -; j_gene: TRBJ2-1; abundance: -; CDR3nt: TGTGCCAGCAGCTTACAGGGCGCTGACTACAATGAGCAGTTCTTC; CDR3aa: CASSLQGADYNEQFF
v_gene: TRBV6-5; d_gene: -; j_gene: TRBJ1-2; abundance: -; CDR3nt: TGTGCCAGCAGTATTTCCAGGGCCCTCTATGGCTACACCTTC; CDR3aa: CASSISRALYGYTF
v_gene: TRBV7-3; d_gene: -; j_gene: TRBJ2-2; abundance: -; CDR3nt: TGTGCCAGCAGCTTAACGCGCCAGTTCGGGGCGAACACCGGGGAGCTGTTTTTT; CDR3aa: CASSLTRQFGANTGELFF
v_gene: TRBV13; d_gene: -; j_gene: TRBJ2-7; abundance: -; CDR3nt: TGTGCCAGCAGCTTATCGGGGCGAGGCTCCTACGAGCAGTACTTC; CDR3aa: CASSLSGRGSYEQYF
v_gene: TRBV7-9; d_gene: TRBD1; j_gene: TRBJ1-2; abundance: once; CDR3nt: TGTGCCAGCAGCGTAATCCAGGGGGCGGACTATGGCTACACCTTC; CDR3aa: CASSVIQGADYGYTF
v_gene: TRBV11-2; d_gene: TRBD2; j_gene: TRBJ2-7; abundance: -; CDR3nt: TGTGCCAGCGTCGGGACTACTGCCTACGAGCAGTACTTC; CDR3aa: CASVGTTAYEQYF
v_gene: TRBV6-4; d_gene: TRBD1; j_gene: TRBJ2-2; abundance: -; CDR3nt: TGTGCCAGCAGTGACGGGACAGGGGCCGGGGAGCTGTTTTTT; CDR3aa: CASSDGTGAGELFF
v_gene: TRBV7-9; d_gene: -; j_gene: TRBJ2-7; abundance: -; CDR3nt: TGTGCCAGCAGCTCCACGTATGAGCAGTACTTC; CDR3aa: CASSSTYEQYF
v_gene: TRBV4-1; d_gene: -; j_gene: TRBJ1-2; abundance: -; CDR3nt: TGCGCCAGCAGCCAAATTGGGACGACAGGATATGGCTACACCTTC; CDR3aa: CASSQIGTTGYGYTF
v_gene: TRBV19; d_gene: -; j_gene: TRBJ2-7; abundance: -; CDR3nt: TGTGCCAGTAGTATAGCCGTGGACCCTGCGTTTTACGAGCAGTACTTC; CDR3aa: CASSIAVDPAFYEQYF